Presented here are 15 T cell receptor beta chains from one specimen sequenced in a study of blood T cells in healthy people across ages. Using a J-beta primer mix together with a sample-barcoded 5' primer, a second PCR was run for roughly 6 to 12 cycles. One entry per CDR3 protein results from TCRdb running MiXCR on the 5' RACE reads. This table has hundreds of thousands of distinct CDR3 sequences, 49% appearing once. Material for sequencing was blood. All receptors come from a woman in her sixties or seventies in good health.

This clonotype was seen more than once but under ten times. The gene calls are TRBV15 and TRBJ2-6; TRBD1 matches 7 bases. Per germline, CDR1 LNHNV and CDR2 YYDKDF (reference sequence). The CDR3 extends over 17 amino acids. V lost 2 bases to trimming and J lost 0 bases; unmatched junction nucleotides: 4. CDR3: CATSRPGQSSGANVLTF. The CDR3 DNA is TGTGCCACCAGCAGACCGGGACAGAGCTCTGGGGCCAACGTCCTGACTTTC.

The chain carries TRBV5-5 and TRBJ2-5, with 8 positions matching TRBD2. This CDR3 is built from 15 residues. Germline values: CDR1 SGHKS, CDR2 YYEKEE (reference sequence). J gave up 4 bases and V 4 bases, and 9 bases lay outside the gene matches. CDR3 sequence: CASSPRGREVETQYF. The CDR3 DNA sequence: TGTGCCAGCAGCCCCCGTGGGCGGGAGGTAGAGACCCAGTACTTC.

This chain joins TRBV4-3 and TRBJ2-1; D not resolved. V was shortened by 3 bases and J by 0 bases, with 9 bases between the two germline ends. Germline V lookup: CDR1 LGHNA, CDR2 YSLEER. The CDR3 length is 15 residues. The CDR3 coding sequence is TGCGCCAGCAGCCAGACGTGGAGCTCCTACAATGAGCAGTTCTTC. As protein: CASSQTWSSYNEQFF.

This clonotype was recorded a few times. The V gene is TRBV24-1, the J gene TRBJ2-5; maybe TRBD2 (6 bases). Per germline, CDR1 KGHDR and CDR2 SFDVKD. Trimming shortened V by 4 bases and J by 4 bases, and 21 bases separated the two germline ends. This CDR3 is 17 amino acids long. The CDR3 sequence is CATSDTRGKGRGETQYF. The CDR3 coding sequence is TGTGCCACCAGTGACACGCGGGGAAAAGGGAGAGGAGAGACCCAGTACTTC.

The sample holds one count of this clonotype. This chain joins TRBV7-2 and TRBJ2-3; D is undetermined. The V and J ends lost 2 bases and 2 bases respectively, with 23 bases between them. The CDR3 covers 19 residues. The germline CDR1 and CDR2 sequences are SGHTA and FQGNSA. The CDR3 reads CASSLRWAQGRRNTDTQYF. CDR3 nucleotide sequence: TGTGCCAGCAGCTTAAGGTGGGCCCAAGGCAGGCGAAACACAGATACGCAGTATTTT.

Points on this clonotype: The junction departs from germline at one end; a sequencing error may be responsible. This chain joins TRBV20-1 and TRBJ2-7, with D perhaps TRBD2 (7 bases). Germline CDR1 reads DFQATT; CDR2 reads SNEGSKA (reference sequence). This CDR3 has 15 amino acids. The CDR3 reads CSALGEGGDSYEQHF. The CDR3 DNA reads TGCAGTGCTCTGGGCGAGGGGGGGGACTCCTACGAGCAGCACTTC.

The J gene is TRBJ2-2, the V gene TRBV6-6, with unresolved D. Germline V lookup: CDR1 MNHNY, CDR2 SVGAGI (reference sequence). The V end was cut by 1 base, the J end by 6 bases, with 9 bases between. There are 14 residues in the CDR3. The CDR3 DNA follows: TGTGCCAGCAGTTACTGGGTTTCGGCCGGGGAGCTGTTTTTT. Protein product: CASSYWVSAGELFF.

The chain carries TRBV20-1 and TRBJ1-4, with D possibly matching TRBD1 (5 bases). This CDR3 region has 15 residues. V lost 3 bases and J lost 3, with 14 bases in between. The germline CDR1 and CDR2 sequences are DFQATT and SNEGSKA (reference sequence). The CDR3 protein is CSASNVGRANEKLFF. CDR3 coding DNA: TGCAGTGCTAGCAATGTCGGCAGGGCTAATGAAAAACTGTTTTTT.

The rearrangement links TRBV5-1 to TRBJ1-1; D is ambiguous. The V gene lost 0 bases and the J gene lost 7 bases, with 10 bases spanning the gap. Germline V gene data show CDR1 as SGHRS and CDR2 as YFSETQ. This CDR3 has 13 amino acids. The CDR3 spells CASSLVMGIEAFF. The CDR3 nucleotides read TGCGCCAGCAGCTTGGTAATGGGGATTGAAGCTTTCTTT.

A word on this clonotype: Since no conserved phenylalanine or tryptophan closes the CDR3, a read error is the likely cause. This chain connects TRBV5-1 to TRBJ2-3; perhaps TRBD2 as D (5 bases). The CDR3 length is 14 residues. Germline CDR1 is SGHRS and CDR2 is YFSETQ. The germline V and J ends were trimmed by 4 bases and 2 bases, with 11 bases remaining between them. CDR3 sequence (DNA): TGCGCCAGCAGCACAGCGGAGAACACAGATACGCAGTATTCT. Its protein product is CASSTAENTDTQYS.

J is TRBJ2-4 and V is TRBV20-1, with 7 bases lining up with TRBD1. J was trimmed by 5 bases and V by 4 bases; bases with no gene match: 11. CDR1 and CDR2 (germline): DFQATT, SNEGSKA (reference sequence). This CDR3 region has 15 residues. The CDR3 loop reads CSAKRTGTVQNIQYF. The CDR3 DNA is TGCAGTGCTAAACGAACCGGGACAGTTCAAAACATTCAGTACTTC.

This chain uses TRBV9 with TRBJ2-1, with TRBD2 identical over 9 bases. The CDR3 is 16 residues long. The V segment lost 2 bases and the J segment 5 bases; nucleotides outside the gene matches: 8. CDR1 and CDR2 (germline): SGDLS, YYNGEE. CDR3 coding DNA: TGTGCCAGCAGCGTGGCACTAGCGGGCATAAACAATGAGCAGTTCTTC. Translating it yields CASSVALAGINNEQFF. Supplemented by reference TRBV9 and TRBJ2-1, the full variable domain reads DSGVTQTPKHLITATGQRVTLRCSPRSGDLSVYWYQQSLDQGLQFLIQYYNGEERAKGNILERFSAQQFPDLHSELNLSSLELGDSALYFCASSVALAGINNEQFFGPGTRLTVL.

This chain uses TRBV4-3 with TRBJ2-1; D call uncertain. The CDR3 is made up of 17 amino acids. Deletions cut 0 bases from V and 3 bases from J, with 15 bases between. From germline, CDR1 is LGHNA and CDR2 YSLEER. The CDR3 sequence: CASSQDHRSHSYNEQFF. In nucleotides, the CDR3 is TGCGCCAGCAGCCAAGATCATCGATCCCACAGCTACAATGAGCAGTTCTTC.

This clonotype was counted a few times. The chain is built from TRBV27 and TRBJ1-2, with 8 bases fitting TRBD1. Trimming removed 3 bases from V and 4 bases from J; junction bases left unmatched: 4. The CDR3 contains 14 residues. Germline-derived CDR1 and CDR2 are MNHEY and SMNVEV (reference sequence). This CDR3 reads CASSLTGVSYGYTF. The CDR3 DNA reads as TGTGCCAGCAGTTTGACAGGGGTTAGCTATGGCTACACCTTC.

The rearrangement uses TRBV7-2 and TRBJ2-1; D is undetermined. This CDR3 has 16 residues. The germline gives CDR1 SGHTA, CDR2 FQGNSA. Trimming removed 5 bases at V and 0 bases at J, with 14 bases between. Here the CDR3 DNA reads TGTGCCAGCAGCCCCCTGGGCTTTAGCTCCTACAATGAGCAGTTCTTC. It encodes CASSPLGFSSYNEQFF. Together with reference TRBV7-2 and TRBJ2-1, the CDR3 gives the full variable domain: GAGVSQSPSNKVTEKGKDVELRCDPISGHTALYWYRQSLGQGLEFLIYFQGNSAPDKSGLPSDRFSAERTGGSVSTLTIQRTQQEDSAVYLCASSPLGFSSYNEQFFGPGTRLTVL.